A selection of T cell receptor beta chains follows, all from one sample in a study of Graves' ophthalmopathy and Graves' hyperthyroidism. TCRdb fed the multiplex PCR reads into MiXCR, producing one record per CDR3 protein. The sample includes roughly 500,000 distinct CDR3 sequences, about 15% of them seen just once. Sequencing used blood. Receptors were obtained from a woman aged 30 to 39 with Graves' ophthalmopathy. Both conserved end residues are part of each CDR3. The order of the fields is CDR3 length, V gene, clone size, CDR3 protein. Only some rows state a clone size, as once, few, many or a class for expanded clones.

length: 14
V: TRBV12-3/TRBV12-4
size: many
CDR3: CASSLAGGGRAQYF

length: 14
V: TRBV7-2
size: many
CDR3: CASSLSGFQETQYF

length: 14
V: TRBV12-3/TRBV12-4
size: many
CDR3: CASTRQVNTGELFF

length: 13
V: TRBV30
size: few
CDR3: CAWTGQGAYEQYF

length: 12
V: TRBV20-1
size: many
CDR3: CSASGGGLEAFF

length: 15
V: TRBV27
size: many
CDR3: CASSLDRGGGQPQHF

length: 16
V: TRBV19
size: -
CDR3: CASMTAVRGSNQPQHF

length: 14
V: TRBV4-1
size: -
CDR3: CASSQATPNQPQHF

length: 11
V: TRBV6-4
size: many
CDR3: CASSDRPEQYF

length: 15
V: TRBV20-1
size: -
CDR3: CSAREGTGDRETQYF

length: 13
V: TRBV10-1
size: many
CDR3: CASSDGRGYEQYF

length: 13
V: TRBV10-3
size: many
CDR3: CAIQDIPNSPLHF

length: 13
V: TRBV20-1
size: -
CDR3: CSARGPSFGEQYF

length: 16
V: TRBV6-1
size: -
CDR3: CASSEGLAGGGYEQYF

length: 17
V: TRBV11-2
size: -
CDR3: CASSLSSGGANYDEQFF

length: 14
V: TRBV15
size: many
CDR3: CATGKEAENQPQHF

length: 15
V: TRBV6-1
size: many
CDR3: CASNREVSYNSPLHF

length: 14
V: TRBV30
size: many
CDR3: CAWSGIGGSYEQYF

length: 15
V: TRBV7-2
size: -
CDR3: CASSLAPRSFETQYF

length: 14
V: TRBV7-2
size: many
CDR3: CASSLWQSRETQYF

length: 15
V: TRBV12-3/TRBV12-4
size: many
CDR3: CASSLKEGSNSPLHF

length: 16
V: TRBV28
size: -
CDR3: CASSLYSRAVSQPQHF

length: 14
V: TRBV12-3/TRBV12-4
size: many
CDR3: CASSYGDRGETQYF

length: 17
V: TRBV11-3
size: many
CDR3: CASSLGAGGPANYGYTF